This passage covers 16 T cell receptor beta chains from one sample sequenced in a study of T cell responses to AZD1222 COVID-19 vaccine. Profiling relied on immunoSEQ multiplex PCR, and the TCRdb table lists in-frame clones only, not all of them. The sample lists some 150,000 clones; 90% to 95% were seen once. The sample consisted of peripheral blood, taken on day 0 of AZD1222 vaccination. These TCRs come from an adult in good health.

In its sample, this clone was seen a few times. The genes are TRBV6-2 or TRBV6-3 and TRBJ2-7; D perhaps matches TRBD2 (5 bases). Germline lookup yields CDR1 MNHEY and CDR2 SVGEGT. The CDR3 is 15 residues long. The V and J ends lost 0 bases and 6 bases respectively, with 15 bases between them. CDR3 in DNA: TGTGCCAGCAGTTACTCTGCGGACTCCGGCGGCGAGCAGTACTTC. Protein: CASSYSADSGGEQYF.

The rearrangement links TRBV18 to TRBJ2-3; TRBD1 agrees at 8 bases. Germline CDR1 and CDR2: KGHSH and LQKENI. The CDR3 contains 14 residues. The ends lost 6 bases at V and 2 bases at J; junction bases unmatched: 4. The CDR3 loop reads CASSMDRATDTQYF. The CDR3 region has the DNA TGTGCCAGCTCGATGGACAGGGCCACAGATACGCAGTATTTT.

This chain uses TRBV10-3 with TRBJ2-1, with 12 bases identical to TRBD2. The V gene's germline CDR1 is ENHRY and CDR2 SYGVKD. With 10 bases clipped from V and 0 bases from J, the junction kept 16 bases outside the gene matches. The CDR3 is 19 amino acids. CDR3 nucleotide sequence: TGTGCCACCTCCCCTGGACTAGCGGGAAATCTCGGCTCCTACAATGAGCAGTTCTTC. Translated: CATSPGLAGNLGSYNEQFF.

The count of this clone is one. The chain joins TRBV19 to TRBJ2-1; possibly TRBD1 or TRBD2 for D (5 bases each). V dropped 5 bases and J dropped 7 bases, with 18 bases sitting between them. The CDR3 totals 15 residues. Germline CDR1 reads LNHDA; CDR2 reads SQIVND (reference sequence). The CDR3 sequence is CASSSRQGRRNEQFF. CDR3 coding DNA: TGTGCCAGTAGTTCGCGCCAGGGACGGCGTAATGAGCAGTTCTTC.

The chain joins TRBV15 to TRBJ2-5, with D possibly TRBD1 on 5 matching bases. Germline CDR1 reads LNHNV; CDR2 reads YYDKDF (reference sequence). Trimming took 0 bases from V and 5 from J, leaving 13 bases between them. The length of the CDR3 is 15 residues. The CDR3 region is CATSRDLARVETQYF. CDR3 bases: TGTGCCACCAGCAGAGATCTGGCCAGGGTTGAGACCCAGTACTTC.

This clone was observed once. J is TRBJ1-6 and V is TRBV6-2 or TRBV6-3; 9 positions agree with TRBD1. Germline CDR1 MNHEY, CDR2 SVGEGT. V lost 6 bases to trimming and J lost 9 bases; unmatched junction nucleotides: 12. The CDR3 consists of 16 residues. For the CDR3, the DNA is TGTGCCAGCAGCCAAACCAGACAGGGGGTCGGTTCACCCCTCCACTTT. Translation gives CASSQTRQGVGSPLHF.

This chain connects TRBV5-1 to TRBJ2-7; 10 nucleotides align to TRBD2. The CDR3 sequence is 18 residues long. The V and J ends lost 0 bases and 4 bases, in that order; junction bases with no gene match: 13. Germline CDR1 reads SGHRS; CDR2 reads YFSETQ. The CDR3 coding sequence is TGCGCCAGCAGCTTGGGGATAGCGGGGGGCCCGCCGGCGTACGAGCAGTACTTC. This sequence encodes CASSLGIAGGPPAYEQYF. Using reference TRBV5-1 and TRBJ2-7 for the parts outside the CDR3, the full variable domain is KAGVTQTPRYLIKTRGQQVTLSCSPISGHRSVSWYQQTPGQGLQFLFEYFSETQRNKGNFPGRFSGRQFSNSRSEMNVSTLELGDSALYLCASSLGIAGGPPAYEQYFGPGTRLTVT.

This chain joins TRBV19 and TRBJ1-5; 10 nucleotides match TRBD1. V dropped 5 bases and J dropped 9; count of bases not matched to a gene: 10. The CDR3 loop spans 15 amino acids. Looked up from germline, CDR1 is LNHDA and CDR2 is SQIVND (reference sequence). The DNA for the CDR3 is TGTGCCAGTAGTCCAGGGGACAGGGGTTTTCGGCCCCAGCATTTT. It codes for CASSPGDRGFRPQHF.

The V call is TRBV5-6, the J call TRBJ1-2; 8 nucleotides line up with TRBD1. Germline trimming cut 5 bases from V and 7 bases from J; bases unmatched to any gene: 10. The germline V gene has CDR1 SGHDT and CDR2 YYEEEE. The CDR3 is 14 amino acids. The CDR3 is CASSRTGGSFGYTF. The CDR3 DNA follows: TGTGCCAGCAGTCGTACAGGGGGGAGTTTTGGCTACACCTTC.

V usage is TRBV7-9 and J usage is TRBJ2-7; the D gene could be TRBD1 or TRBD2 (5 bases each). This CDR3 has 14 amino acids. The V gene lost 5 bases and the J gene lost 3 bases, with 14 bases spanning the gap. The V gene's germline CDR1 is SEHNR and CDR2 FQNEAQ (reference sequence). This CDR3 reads CASSLPGPLYEQYF. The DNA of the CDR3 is TGTGCCAGCAGCCTACCGGGACCTCTCTACGAGCAGTACTTC.

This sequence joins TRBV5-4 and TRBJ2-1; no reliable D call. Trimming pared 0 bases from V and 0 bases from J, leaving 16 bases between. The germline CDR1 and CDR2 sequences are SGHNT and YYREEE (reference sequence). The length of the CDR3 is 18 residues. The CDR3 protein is CASSLEISKRSSYNEQFF. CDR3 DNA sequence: TGTGCCAGCAGCTTGGAGATCTCAAAGAGGAGCTCCTACAATGAGCAGTTCTTC.

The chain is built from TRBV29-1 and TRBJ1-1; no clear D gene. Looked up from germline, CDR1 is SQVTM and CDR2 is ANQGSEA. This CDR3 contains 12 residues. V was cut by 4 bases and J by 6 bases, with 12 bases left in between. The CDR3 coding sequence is TGCAGCGTTGTAAGGCCAAGTTCTGAAGCTTTCTTT. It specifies CSVVRPSSEAFF. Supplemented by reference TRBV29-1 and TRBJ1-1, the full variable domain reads SAVISQKPSRDICQRGTSLTIQCQVDSQVTMMFWYRQQPGQSLTLIATANQGSEATYESGFVIDKFPISRPNLTFSTLTVSNMSPEDSSIYLCSVVRPSSEAFFGQGTRLTVV.

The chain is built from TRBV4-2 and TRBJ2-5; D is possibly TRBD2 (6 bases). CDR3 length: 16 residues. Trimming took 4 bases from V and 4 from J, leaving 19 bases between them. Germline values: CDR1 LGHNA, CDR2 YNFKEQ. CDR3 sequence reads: CASSRRGPGSGETQYF. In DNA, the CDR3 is TGTGCCAGCAGCCGACGGGGTCCCGGGAGTGGAGAGACCCAGTACTTC.

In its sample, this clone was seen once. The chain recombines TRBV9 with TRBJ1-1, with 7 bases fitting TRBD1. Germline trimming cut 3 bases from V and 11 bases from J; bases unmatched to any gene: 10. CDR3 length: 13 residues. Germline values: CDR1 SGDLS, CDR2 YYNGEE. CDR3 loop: CASSGGQTDEAFF. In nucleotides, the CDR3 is TGTGCCAGCAGCGGGGGACAGACCGATGAGGCTTTCTTT.

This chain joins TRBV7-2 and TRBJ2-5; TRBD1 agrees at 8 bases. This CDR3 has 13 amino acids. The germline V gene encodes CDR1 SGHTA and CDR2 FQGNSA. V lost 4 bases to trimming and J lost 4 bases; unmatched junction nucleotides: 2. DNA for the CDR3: TGTGCCAGCAGCTCGACAGGGGTAGAGACCCAGTACTTC. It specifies CASSSTGVETQYF.

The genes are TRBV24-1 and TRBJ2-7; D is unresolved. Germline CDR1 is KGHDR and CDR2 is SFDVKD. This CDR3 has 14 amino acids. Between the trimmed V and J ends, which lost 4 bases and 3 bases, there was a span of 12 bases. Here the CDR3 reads CATSDPTLNYEQYF. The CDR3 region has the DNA TGTGCCACCAGTGACCCGACACTTAACTACGAGCAGTACTTC.